A selection of T cell receptor beta chains follows, all from one sample in a study of blood T cell repertoires in COVID-19. TCRdb's copy holds only in-frame clones and misses some; the assay was immunoSEQ multiplex PCR. The table has about 210,000 clones, roughly nine tenths seen once; the top ten hold 20% to 25%. The sequenced sample consisted of PBMCs or T cells enriched from blood (not recorded which). The receptors shown here come from a woman aged 40-49 years in a cohort exposed to, infected with or recovered from COVID-19 (not recorded which). Each CDR3 is given with its conserved first and last residue. The D gene is left open where the match is weak. A row's size may be missing; if present it is once, few, many or a size class.

v_gene: TRBV5-5
j_gene: TRBJ1-4
abundance: few
d_gene: -
CDR3nt: TGTGCCAGCAGGAGGGGACTGACACACACGTATGAAAAACTGTTTTTT
CDR3aa: CASRRGLTHTYEKLFF

v_gene: TRBV28
j_gene: TRBJ2-3
abundance: -
d_gene: TRBD1
CDR3nt: TGTGCCAGCAGCCCCGCCGACAGGGGGCCTTATACGCAGTATTTT
CDR3aa: CASSPADRGPYTQYF

v_gene: TRBV10-2
j_gene: TRBJ1-6
abundance: -
d_gene: -
CDR3nt: TGCGCCAGCAGTGCAGTCGGGGGGGCTGCTTCACCCCTCCACTTT
CDR3aa: CASSAVGGAASPLHF

v_gene: TRBV10-2
j_gene: TRBJ1-3
abundance: -
d_gene: -
CDR3nt: TGCGCCAGCAGTGTCTCGGGATCTGGAAACACCATATATTTT
CDR3aa: CASSVSGSGNTIYF

v_gene: TRBV29-1
j_gene: TRBJ2-7
abundance: once
d_gene: -
CDR3nt: TGCAGCGTTGAAGAGGGTAGCGAAACCTACGAGCAGTACTTC
CDR3aa: CSVEEGSETYEQYF

v_gene: TRBV10-1
j_gene: TRBJ2-2
abundance: -
d_gene: TRBD2
CDR3nt: TGCGCCAGCAGTCCGCGACTAGCGGGAGGGAACACCGGGGAGCTGTTTTTT
CDR3aa: CASSPRLAGGNTGELFF

v_gene: TRBV9
j_gene: TRBJ2-7
abundance: -
d_gene: TRBD2
CDR3nt: TGTGCCAGCAGCAGAGGGGAGGGAGCTTCCTACGAGCAGTACTTC
CDR3aa: CASSRGEGASYEQYF

v_gene: TRBV12-3/TRBV12-4
j_gene: TRBJ2-7
abundance: -
d_gene: -
CDR3nt: TGTGCCAGCAGTGATGACACGTACGAGCAGTACTTC
CDR3aa: CASSDDTYEQYF

v_gene: TRBV7-9
j_gene: TRBJ2-2
abundance: -
d_gene: -
CDR3nt: TGTGCCAGCAGCTACGCCTCTACGACCGGGGAGCTGTTTTTT
CDR3aa: CASSYASTTGELFF

v_gene: TRBV6-5
j_gene: TRBJ1-5
abundance: once
d_gene: -
CDR3nt: TGTGCCAGCGCCATGACGGGTTCGGGCAATCAGCCCCAGCATTTT
CDR3aa: CASAMTGSGNQPQHF

v_gene: TRBV7-9
j_gene: TRBJ1-4
abundance: many
d_gene: -
CDR3nt: TGTGCCAGCAGCTTGAACAGACCAACAGAAAAACTGTTTTTT
CDR3aa: CASSLNRPTEKLFF

v_gene: TRBV7-9
j_gene: TRBJ2-3
abundance: -
d_gene: -
CDR3nt: TGTGCCAGCAGCCATGGACAGCTCACAGATACGCAGTATTTT
CDR3aa: CASSHGQLTDTQYF

v_gene: TRBV7-9
j_gene: TRBJ1-2
abundance: once
d_gene: -
CDR3nt: TGTGCCAGCAGCTTAGCATGGGCACCTTTAGGCTACACCTTC
CDR3aa: CASSLAWAPLGYTF

v_gene: TRBV21-1
j_gene: TRBJ2-7
abundance: -
d_gene: -
CDR3nt: TGTGCCAGCAGCTCTCCACGGACAGGGGATGACGAGCAGTACTTC
CDR3aa: CASSSPRTGDDEQYF

v_gene: TRBV5-5
j_gene: TRBJ2-7
abundance: -
d_gene: -
CDR3nt: TGTGCCAGCAGCTTGTTTCTCTCCTACGAGCAGTACTTC
CDR3aa: CASSLFLSYEQYF

v_gene: TRBV6-5
j_gene: TRBJ1-2
abundance: -
d_gene: -
CDR3nt: TGTGCCAGCAGTCAGGTCAACTATGGCTACACCTTC
CDR3aa: CASSQVNYGYTF

v_gene: TRBV28
j_gene: TRBJ1-6
abundance: -
d_gene: -
CDR3nt: TGTGCCAGCAGCCCCCGGACAGATAATTCACCCCTCCACTTT
CDR3aa: CASSPRTDNSPLHF

v_gene: TRBV7-6
j_gene: TRBJ1-1
abundance: -
d_gene: -
CDR3nt: TGTGCCAGCAGCTCCGGAGGGCGGGGCCTGAACACTGAAGCTTTCTTT
CDR3aa: CASSSGGRGLNTEAFF

v_gene: TRBV3-1/TRBV3-2
j_gene: TRBJ1-2
abundance: -
d_gene: -
CDR3nt: TGTGCCAGCAGCCAAGGGGCCTACGCAAACTATGGCTACACCTTC
CDR3aa: CASSQGAYANYGYTF

v_gene: TRBV9
j_gene: TRBJ1-3
abundance: few
d_gene: TRBD1
CDR3nt: TGTGCCAGCAGCGGGAGAAGCACAGGGGGCACTGGAAACACCATATATTTT
CDR3aa: CASSGRSTGGTGNTIYF

v_gene: TRBV5-1
j_gene: TRBJ1-2
abundance: -
d_gene: -
CDR3nt: TGCGCCAGCAGCTTGGACAGATATGGCTACACCTTC
CDR3aa: CASSLDRYGYTF

v_gene: TRBV9
j_gene: TRBJ2-3
abundance: -
d_gene: -
CDR3nt: TGTGCCAGCAGCCCCCGCGGATTCACAGATACGCAGTATTTT
CDR3aa: CASSPRGFTDTQYF

v_gene: TRBV27
j_gene: TRBJ2-2
abundance: -
d_gene: -
CDR3nt: TGTGCCAGCAGTTCGGGGGGCTTCGGCGGGGAGCTGTTTTTT
CDR3aa: CASSSGGFGGELFF

v_gene: TRBV7-9
j_gene: TRBJ1-6
abundance: -
d_gene: -
CDR3nt: TGTGCCAGCAGCATTGAGGGCAATTCACCCCTCCACTTT
CDR3aa: CASSIEGNSPLHF

v_gene: TRBV27
j_gene: TRBJ1-5
abundance: -
d_gene: -
CDR3nt: TGTGCCAGCAGTCCGCTTTCCGCTATTAGCAATCAGCCCCAGCATTTT
CDR3aa: CASSPLSAISNQPQHF

v_gene: TRBV11-1
j_gene: TRBJ1-6
abundance: -
d_gene: -
CDR3nt: TGTGCCAGCAGCCCCTTCGGGGATAATTCACCCCTCCACTTT
CDR3aa: CASSPFGDNSPLHF

v_gene: TRBV14
j_gene: TRBJ2-3
abundance: -
d_gene: -
CDR3nt: TGTGCCAGCAGCCTTAAATGGTCGGGAGTCGGTACAGATACGCAGTATTTT
CDR3aa: CASSLKWSGVGTDTQYF

v_gene: TRBV12-2
j_gene: TRBJ1-5
abundance: -
d_gene: -
CDR3nt: TGTGCAAGTCGCTTCCCCGGGACAGCGGCTAGGCCCCAGCATTTT
CDR3aa: CASRFPGTAARPQHF

v_gene: TRBV3-1/TRBV3-2
j_gene: TRBJ1-2
abundance: -
d_gene: TRBD1
CDR3nt: TGTGCCAGCAGACTAGGACAGGGGGGCTATGGCTACACCTTC
CDR3aa: CASRLGQGGYGYTF

v_gene: TRBV4-1
j_gene: TRBJ2-2
abundance: -
d_gene: TRBD2
CDR3nt: TGCGCCAGCAGCTACCTTAGCGGGGGGGCCGCCGGGGAGCTGTTTTTT
CDR3aa: CASSYLSGGAAGELFF

v_gene: TRBV28
j_gene: TRBJ1-1
abundance: many
d_gene: -
CDR3nt: TGTGCCAGCAGTTTCAGGGAGGGCACTGAAGCTTTCTTT
CDR3aa: CASSFREGTEAFF

v_gene: TRBV7-9
j_gene: TRBJ2-7
abundance: -
d_gene: TRBD2
CDR3nt: TGTGCCAGCAGTCGTGGGAGTAGCGGGGGGTACGAGCAGTACTTC
CDR3aa: CASSRGSSGGYEQYF

v_gene: TRBV7-9
j_gene: TRBJ1-4
abundance: -
d_gene: -
CDR3nt: TGTGCCAGCAGCCCAGAGGGGGTCCGGGTGGATGAAAAACTGTTTTTT
CDR3aa: CASSPEGVRVDEKLFF

v_gene: TRBV29-1
j_gene: TRBJ1-6
abundance: -
d_gene: -
CDR3nt: TGCAGCGTTGGGGACATCAATTCACCCCTCCACTTT
CDR3aa: CSVGDINSPLHF

v_gene: TRBV10-2
j_gene: TRBJ2-2
abundance: -
d_gene: -
CDR3nt: TGCGGCAGCTGGGGGCGGGGGCCCACCGGGGAGCTGTTTTTT
CDR3aa: CGSWGRGPTGELFF

v_gene: TRBV6-5
j_gene: TRBJ1-1
abundance: -
d_gene: TRBD1
CDR3nt: TGTGCCAGCGGATACAGGGGGAACACTGAAGCTTTCTTT
CDR3aa: CASGYRGNTEAFF

v_gene: TRBV29-1
j_gene: TRBJ2-7
abundance: -
d_gene: -
CDR3nt: TGCAGCGTTGAGGACAGTACCTACGAGCAGTACTTC
CDR3aa: CSVEDSTYEQYF

v_gene: TRBV7-6
j_gene: TRBJ2-1
abundance: -
d_gene: TRBD2
CDR3nt: TGTGCCAGCAGCGGAGGGAGGGCCCCGAATGAGCAGTTCTTC
CDR3aa: CASSGGRAPNEQFF

v_gene: TRBV6-5
j_gene: TRBJ2-2
abundance: -
d_gene: -
CDR3nt: TGTGCCAGCAGTTACGTTTTCAGCGGGGAGCTGTTTTTT
CDR3aa: CASSYVFSGELFF

v_gene: TRBV5-1
j_gene: TRBJ2-5
abundance: -
d_gene: TRBD1
CDR3nt: TGCGCCAGCAGCCCGGGACAGGGAGTCGAGACCCAGTACTTC
CDR3aa: CASSPGQGVETQYF

v_gene: TRBV15
j_gene: TRBJ1-3
abundance: -
d_gene: TRBD1
CDR3nt: TGTGCCACCAGCAGTGGGGGCAGGGGGCTATTCGGTTCTGGAAACACCATATATTTT
CDR3aa: CATSSGGRGLFGSGNTIYF

v_gene: TRBV27
j_gene: TRBJ2-6
abundance: -
d_gene: TRBD1
CDR3nt: TGTGCCAGCAGTTCGAGACGGGACAGCAACTCTGGGGCCAACGTCCTGACTTTC
CDR3aa: CASSSRRDSNSGANVLTF

v_gene: TRBV6-2/TRBV6-3
j_gene: TRBJ2-1
abundance: -
d_gene: TRBD2
CDR3nt: TGTGCCAGCAGTAAGCGGGAGGGCCACAATGAGCAGTTCTTC
CDR3aa: CASSKREGHNEQFF